These 13 T cell receptor beta chains were sequenced from one sample in a study of identical twins. TCRdb reprocessed the 5' RACE reads with MiXCR, giving one entry per CDR3 protein. The table lists 750,000 to 950,000 distinct CDR3 sequences, roughly an eighth of them singletons. These data were also filed under a second study, of yellow fever vaccine responses in identical twins.

Specimen: PBMCs. The receptors come from a woman younger than 30 in good health.

In its sample, this clonotype was seen a few times. The V call is TRBV9, the J call TRBJ2-2; 9 bases align to TRBD2. The germline V gene has CDR1 SGDLS and CDR2 YYNGEE. CDR3 size: 16 residues. V was clipped by 0 bases and J by 7 bases; unmatched bases: 7. In DNA form, the CDR3 reads TGTGCCAGCAGCGTAGCGGCTAGCGGGGCGGTCGGGGAGCTGTTTTTT. This sequence encodes CASSVAASGAVGELFF.

This chain joins TRBV2 and TRBJ1-1; 8 positions agree with TRBD1. V shed 6 bases and J 4 bases; nucleotides not matched to a gene: 4. The V gene's germline CDR1 is SNHLY and CDR2 FYNNEI. The CDR3 totals 13 residues. In DNA form, the CDR3 reads TGTGCCAGCAGGACGACAGGGGTCACTGAAGCTTTCTTT. Its translation: CASRTTGVTEAFF.

V usage is TRBV29-1 and J usage is TRBJ2-1; 8 bases agree with TRBD2. This CDR3 is 14 amino acids long. Germline CDR1 reads SQVTM; CDR2 reads ANQGSEA. J lost 8 bases, V lost 8 bases, and 14 bases had no gene match. The DNA of the CDR3 is TGCAGCTTATACGGGACTAGGCTACCCGATGAGCAGTTCTTC. Translating it yields CSLYGTRLPDEQFF.

The rearrangement links TRBV2 to TRBJ2-7; 12 bases are shared with TRBD2. Trimming removed 9 bases from V and 1 base from J; junction bases left unmatched: 4. This CDR3 has 14 residues. Germline V gives CDR1 SNHLY, CDR2 FYNNEI. CDR3: CARAGLAGSYEQYF. The CDR3 nucleotides are TGTGCCAGGGCCGGACTAGCGGGGTCCTACGAGCAGTACTTC.

This clonotype was seen ten or more times. The chain uses TRBV12-3 or TRBV12-4 and TRBJ2-1, with D possibly matching TRBD2 (5 bases). V shed 5 bases and J shed 2 bases, with 16 bases lying between them. The CDR3 has 16 amino acids. CDR3 in amino acids: CASSPDPRGTYNEQFF. The DNA for the CDR3 is TGTGCCAGCAGTCCTGACCCAAGAGGGACCTACAATGAGCAGTTCTTC.

This clonotype was found a few times. The chain is built from TRBV25-1 and TRBJ2-1; TRBD2 aligns across 10 bases. The CDR3 is 16 residues long. Germline V lookup: CDR1 MGHDK, CDR2 SYGVNS. V gave up 6 bases and J gave up 4 bases; unmatched junction bases: 9. The CDR3 sequence is CASSEGLAELYNEQFF. CDR3 DNA: TGTGCCAGCAGCGAAGGACTAGCGGAGCTTTACAATGAGCAGTTCTTC.

This clonotype was observed a handful of times. CDR3 protein: CASSSSRDFTYEQYF. CDR3 coding DNA: TGTGCCAGCAGTTCGAGCCGGGACTTCACCTACGAGCAGTACTTC. The J gene is TRBJ2-7, the V gene TRBV12-3 or TRBV12-4, with D possibly TRBD2 on 6 matching bases. The V gene lost 4 bases and the J gene lost 2 bases, with 15 bases spanning the gap. The CDR3 runs to 15 residues.

This clonotype was observed many times. This chain joins TRBV5-6 and TRBJ2-2; D perhaps matches TRBD2 (6 bases). V was shortened by 0 bases and J by 4 bases, with 19 bases between the two germline ends. The CDR3 runs to 18 residues. Germline-derived CDR1 and CDR2 are SGHDT and YYEEEE. The CDR3 DNA sequence: TGTGCCAGCAGCTTGGCCGGGGGACTCCTTAGCCGCACCGGGGAGCTGTTTTTT. Protein: CASSLAGGLLSRTGELFF. Variable domain in full (rest from reference TRBV5-6 and TRBJ2-2): DAGVTQSPTHLIKTRGQQVTLRCSPKSGHDTVSWYQQALGQGPQFIFQYYEEEERQRGNFPDRFSGHQFPNYSSELNVNALLLGDSALYLCASSLAGGLLSRTGELFFGEGSRLTVL.

The J gene is TRBJ2-5, the V gene TRBV28; TRBD2 matches 11 bases. The CDR3 runs 18 residues. V shed 2 bases, J shed 3 bases, and the junction held 11 bases outside the gene matches. CDR1 MDHEN and CDR2 SYDVKM come from the germline V gene. The CDR3 here is CASSLSALAGGKKETQYF. Here the CDR3 DNA reads TGTGCCAGCAGTTTAAGTGCGCTAGCGGGGGGAAAAAAAGAGACCCAGTACTTC.

This clonotype has a handful of counts. CDR3 amino acids: CASSLVRDYTYEQYV. DNA for the CDR3: TGTGCCAGCAGCTTGGTCCGCGACTACACATACGAGCAGTACGTC. The chain couples TRBV5-6 to TRBJ2-7; D is possibly TRBD2 (5 bases). Germline V CDR1 and CDR2: SGHDT, YYEEEE. This CDR3 has 15 amino acids. Trimming stripped 0 bases from V and 4 bases from J, with 14 bases between.

This clonotype was seen many times. The chain combines TRBV7-2 with TRBJ2-7, with D hard to call. V was clipped by 1 base and J by 6 bases, with 4 bases between them. Germline lookup yields CDR1 SGHTA and CDR2 FQGNSA. This CDR3 has 11 residues. The CDR3 here is CASSLGVEQYF. CDR3 bases: TGTGCCAGCAGCTTAGGCGTCGAGCAGTACTTC.

This clonotype was picked up a small number of times. This sequence joins TRBV11-3 and TRBJ2-7, with 7 bases lining up with TRBD2. V dropped 5 bases and J dropped 0; count of bases not matched to a gene: 7. The CDR3 is 15 residues long. The germline V gene has CDR1 SGHNT and CDR2 YENEEA. The CDR3, as DNA: TGTGCCAGCAGCCGGCGGGACTACTACTCCTACGAGCAGTACGTC. It encodes CASSRRDYYSYEQYV.

The rearrangement links TRBV15 to TRBJ1-1; D is uncertain. Trimming stripped 7 bases from V and 4 bases from J, with 13 bases between. CDR3 length: 13 residues. Germline V gene data show CDR1 as LNHNV and CDR2 as YYDKDF (reference sequence). In DNA form, the CDR3 reads TGTGCCACCACACCCAACATGGGCACTGAAGCTTTCTTT. Its protein is CATTPNMGTEAFF.